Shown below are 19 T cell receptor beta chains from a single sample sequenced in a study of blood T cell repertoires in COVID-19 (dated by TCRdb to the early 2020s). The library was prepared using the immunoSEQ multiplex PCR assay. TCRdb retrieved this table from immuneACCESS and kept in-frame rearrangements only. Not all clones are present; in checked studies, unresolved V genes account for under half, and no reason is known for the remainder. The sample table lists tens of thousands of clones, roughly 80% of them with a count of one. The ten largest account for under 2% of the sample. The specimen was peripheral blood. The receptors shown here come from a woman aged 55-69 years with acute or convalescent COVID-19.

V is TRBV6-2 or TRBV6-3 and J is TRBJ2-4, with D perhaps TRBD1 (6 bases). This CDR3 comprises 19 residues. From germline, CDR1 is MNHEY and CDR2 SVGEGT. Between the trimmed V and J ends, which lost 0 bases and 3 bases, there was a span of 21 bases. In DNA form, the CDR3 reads TGTGCCAGCAGTTACTCGATGAGTCTACAGGGCACGGGCAAAAACATTCAGTACTTC. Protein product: CASSYSMSLQGTGKNIQYF.

CDR3 in DNA: TGTGCCAGCAGCTCGTCCGACAGGTTCCCCTACGAGCAGTACTTC. It translates to CASSSSDRFPYEQYF. The genes are TRBV5-8 and TRBJ2-7, with D perhaps matching TRBD1 (6 bases). Trimming cost V 3 bases and J 2 bases, with 15 bases left between them. Germline CDR1 SGHTS, CDR2 YDEGEE. The length of the CDR3 is 15 residues.

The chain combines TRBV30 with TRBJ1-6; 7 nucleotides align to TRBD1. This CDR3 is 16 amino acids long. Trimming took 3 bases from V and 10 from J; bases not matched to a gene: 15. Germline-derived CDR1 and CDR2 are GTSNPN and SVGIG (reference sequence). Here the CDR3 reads CAWRRPGTVSESPLHF. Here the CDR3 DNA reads TGTGCCTGGAGACGTCCCGGGACAGTTTCTGAATCACCCCTCCACTTT. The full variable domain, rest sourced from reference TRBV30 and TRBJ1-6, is SQTIHQWPATLVQPVGSPLSLECTVEGTSNPNLYWYRQAAGRGLQLLFYSVGIGQISSEVPQNLSASRPQDRQFILSSKKLLLSDSGFYLCAWRRPGTVSESPLHFGNGTRLTVT.

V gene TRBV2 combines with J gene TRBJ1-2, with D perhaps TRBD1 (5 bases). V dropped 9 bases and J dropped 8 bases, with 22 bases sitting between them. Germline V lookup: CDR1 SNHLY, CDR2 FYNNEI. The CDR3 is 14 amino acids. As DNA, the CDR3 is TGTGCCAGTAGCAGTCGGGGGACCATTAAGGGCTACACCTTC. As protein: CASSSRGTIKGYTF.

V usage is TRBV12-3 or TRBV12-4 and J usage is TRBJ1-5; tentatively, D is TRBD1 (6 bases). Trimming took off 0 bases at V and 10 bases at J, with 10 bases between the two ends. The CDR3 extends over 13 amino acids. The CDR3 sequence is CASSLADSYPQHF. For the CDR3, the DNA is TGTGCCAGCAGTTTAGCGGACAGCTATCCCCAGCATTTT.

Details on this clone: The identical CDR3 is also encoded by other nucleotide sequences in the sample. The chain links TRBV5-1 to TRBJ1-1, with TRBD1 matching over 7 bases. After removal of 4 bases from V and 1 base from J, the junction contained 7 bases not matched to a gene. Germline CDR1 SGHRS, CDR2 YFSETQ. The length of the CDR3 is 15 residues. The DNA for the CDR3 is TGCGCCAGCAGCGCGGATGGACAGGCGAACACTGAAGCTTTCTTT. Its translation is CASSADGQANTEAFF.

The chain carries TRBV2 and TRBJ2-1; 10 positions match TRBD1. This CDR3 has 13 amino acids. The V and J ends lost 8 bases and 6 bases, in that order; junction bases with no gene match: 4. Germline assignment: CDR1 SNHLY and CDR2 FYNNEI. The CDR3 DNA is TGTGCCAGCGGGGGGACAGGGGTCAATGAGCAGTTCTTC. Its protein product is CASGGTGVNEQFF.

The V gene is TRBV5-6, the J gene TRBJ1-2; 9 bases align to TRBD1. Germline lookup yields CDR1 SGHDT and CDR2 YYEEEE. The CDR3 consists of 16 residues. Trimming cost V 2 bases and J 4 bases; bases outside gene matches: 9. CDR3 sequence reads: CASSFRDRASFYGYTF. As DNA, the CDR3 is TGTGCCAGCAGCTTCCGGGACAGGGCGTCTTTCTATGGCTACACCTTC.

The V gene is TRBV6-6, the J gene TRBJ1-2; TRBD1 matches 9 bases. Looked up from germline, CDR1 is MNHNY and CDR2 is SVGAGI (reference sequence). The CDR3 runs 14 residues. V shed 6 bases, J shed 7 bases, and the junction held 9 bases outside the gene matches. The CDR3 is CASRDPGQGSGYTF. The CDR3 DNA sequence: TGTGCCAGCAGAGACCCGGGACAGGGATCTGGCTACACCTTC.

This CDR3 is CASSRDRNYGYTF. The CDR3 DNA reads TGTGCCAGTAGTCGGGACAGGAACTATGGCTACACCTTC. The J gene is TRBJ1-2, the V gene TRBV19; 8 bases map to TRBD1. This CDR3 comprises 13 residues. The V gene end was trimmed by 5 bases and the J gene end by 2 bases; junction bases not matched to a gene: 1. Germline V CDR1 and CDR2: LNHDA, SQIVND (reference sequence).

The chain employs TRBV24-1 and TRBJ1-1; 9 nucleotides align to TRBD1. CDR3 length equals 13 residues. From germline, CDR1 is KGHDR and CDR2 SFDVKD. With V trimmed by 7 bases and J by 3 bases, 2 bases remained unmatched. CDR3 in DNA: TGTGCCACCAGGAGACAGGGGGACACTGAAGCTTTCTTT. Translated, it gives CATRRQGDTEAFF.

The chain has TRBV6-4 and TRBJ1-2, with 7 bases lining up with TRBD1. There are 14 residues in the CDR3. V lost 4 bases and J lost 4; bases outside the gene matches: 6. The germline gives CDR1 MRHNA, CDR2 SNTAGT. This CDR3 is CASSATGQSYGYTF. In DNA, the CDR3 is TGTGCCAGCAGTGCCACGGGACAGTCCTATGGCTACACCTTC.

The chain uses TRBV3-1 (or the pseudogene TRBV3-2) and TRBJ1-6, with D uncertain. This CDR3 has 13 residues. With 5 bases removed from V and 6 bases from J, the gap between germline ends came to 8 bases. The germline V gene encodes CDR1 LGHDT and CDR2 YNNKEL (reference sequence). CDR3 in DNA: TGTGCCAGCAGCAATCAGCGTAATTCACCCCTCCACTTT. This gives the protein CASSNQRNSPLHF.

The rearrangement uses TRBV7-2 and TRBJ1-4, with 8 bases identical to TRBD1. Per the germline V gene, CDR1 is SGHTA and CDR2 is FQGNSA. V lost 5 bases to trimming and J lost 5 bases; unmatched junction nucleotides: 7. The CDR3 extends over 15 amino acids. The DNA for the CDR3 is TGTGCCAGCAGCCCCCAGACAGGGGTAAATGAAAAACTGTTTTTT. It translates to CASSPQTGVNEKLFF.

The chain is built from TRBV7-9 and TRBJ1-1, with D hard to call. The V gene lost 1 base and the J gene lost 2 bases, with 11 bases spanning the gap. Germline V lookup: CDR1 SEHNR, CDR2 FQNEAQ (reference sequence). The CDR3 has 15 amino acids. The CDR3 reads CASSLGRSLNTEAFF. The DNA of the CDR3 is TGTGCCAGCAGCTTAGGGAGGAGTTTAAACACTGAAGCTTTCTTT.

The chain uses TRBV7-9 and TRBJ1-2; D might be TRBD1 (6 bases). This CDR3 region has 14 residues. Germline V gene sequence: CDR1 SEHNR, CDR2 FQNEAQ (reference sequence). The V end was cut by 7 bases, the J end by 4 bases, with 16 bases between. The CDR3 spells CASTLMGRGYGYTF. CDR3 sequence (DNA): TGTGCCAGCACCCTCATGGGCAGGGGCTATGGCTACACCTTC.

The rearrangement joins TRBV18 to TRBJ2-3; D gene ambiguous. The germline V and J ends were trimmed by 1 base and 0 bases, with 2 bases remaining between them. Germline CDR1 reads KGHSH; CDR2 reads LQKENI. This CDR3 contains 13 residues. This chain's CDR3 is CASSPLSTDTQYF. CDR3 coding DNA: TGTGCCAGCTCACCACTAAGCACAGATACGCAGTATTTT.

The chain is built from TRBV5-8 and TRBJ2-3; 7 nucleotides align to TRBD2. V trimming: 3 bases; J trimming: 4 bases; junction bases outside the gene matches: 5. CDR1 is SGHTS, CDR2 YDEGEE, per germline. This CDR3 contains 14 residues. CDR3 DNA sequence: TGTGCCAGCAGCTCCGCCGCGGGGGCAGATACGCAGTATTTT. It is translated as CASSSAAGADTQYF.

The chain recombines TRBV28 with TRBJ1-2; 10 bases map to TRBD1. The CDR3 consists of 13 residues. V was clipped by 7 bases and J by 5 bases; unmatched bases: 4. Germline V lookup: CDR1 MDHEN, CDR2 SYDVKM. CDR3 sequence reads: CASIMGQGYGYTF. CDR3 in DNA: TGTGCCAGCATAATGGGACAGGGGTATGGCTACACCTTC.